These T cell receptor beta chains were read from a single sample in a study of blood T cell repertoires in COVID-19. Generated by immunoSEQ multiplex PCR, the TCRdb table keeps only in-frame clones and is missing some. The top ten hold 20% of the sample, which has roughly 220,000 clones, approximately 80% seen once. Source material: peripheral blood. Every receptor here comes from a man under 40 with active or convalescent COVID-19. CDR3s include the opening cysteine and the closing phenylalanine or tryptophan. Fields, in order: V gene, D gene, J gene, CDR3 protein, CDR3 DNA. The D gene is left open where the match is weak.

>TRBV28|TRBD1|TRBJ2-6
CASSSTGGWANVLTF
TGTGCCAGCAGCTCAACAGGGGGTTGGGCCAACGTCCTGACTTTC
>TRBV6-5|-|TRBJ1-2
CASSYLRAAGVGGYTF
TGTGCCAGCAGTTACTTAAGGGCAGCAGGGGTCGGAGGCTACACCTTC
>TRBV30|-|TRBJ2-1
CAWKQSYNEQFF
TGTGCCTGGAAACAGTCCTACAATGAGCAGTTCTTC
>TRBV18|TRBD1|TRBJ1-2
CASSPTGEYGYTF
TGTGCCAGCTCACCAACAGGGGAATATGGCTACACCTTC
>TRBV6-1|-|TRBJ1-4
CASSEARGEKLFF
TGTGCCAGCAGTGAAGCGCGGGGAGAAAAACTGTTTTTT
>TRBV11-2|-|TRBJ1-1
CASSQGLNTEAFF
TGTGCCAGCAGCCAGGGTCTGAACACTGAAGCTTTCTTT
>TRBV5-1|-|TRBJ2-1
CASSLTDYNEQFF
TGCGCCAGCAGCTTGACAGATTACAATGAGCAGTTCTTC
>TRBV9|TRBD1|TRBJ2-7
CASSVDGQGHYEQYF
TGTGCCAGCAGCGTGGATGGACAGGGGCACTACGAGCAGTACTTC
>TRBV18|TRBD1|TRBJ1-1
CASSPLGTGTEAFF
TGTGCCAGCTCACCCCTCGGGACAGGCACTGAAGCTTTCTTT
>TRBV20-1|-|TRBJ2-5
CSGAGEETQYF
TGCAGCGGGGCAGGGGAGGAGACCCAGTACTTC
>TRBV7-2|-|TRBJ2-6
CASSSRSGANVLTF
TGTGCCAGCAGCTCCCGCTCTGGGGCCAACGTCCTGACTTTC
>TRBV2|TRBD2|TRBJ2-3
CASSQGLAGATDTQYF
TGTGCCAGCAGCCAGGGACTAGCGGGGGCGACAGATACGCAGTATTTT
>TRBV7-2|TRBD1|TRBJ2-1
CASSLRQGYEQFF
TGTGCCAGCAGCCTCAGACAGGGTTATGAGCAGTTCTTC
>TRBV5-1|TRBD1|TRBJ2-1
CASSWTTGVPNEQFF
TGCGCCAGCAGCTGGACGACAGGGGTCCCCAATGAGCAGTTCTTC
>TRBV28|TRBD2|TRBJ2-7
CASSFKGAGGPNEQYF
TGTGCCAGCAGTTTTAAAGGCGCGGGAGGGCCTAACGAGCAGTACTTC
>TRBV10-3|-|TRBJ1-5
CAISQDYSNQPQHF
TGTGCCATCAGCCAGGACTATAGCAATCAGCCCCAGCATTTT
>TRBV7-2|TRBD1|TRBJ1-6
CASVLQGGVGSPLHF
TGTGCCAGCGTTCTTCAGGGGGGAGTTGGTTCACCCCTCCACTTT
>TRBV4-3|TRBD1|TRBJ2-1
CASSRDRGPYNEQFF
TGCGCCAGCAGCCGGGACAGGGGGCCCTACAATGAGCAGTTCTTC
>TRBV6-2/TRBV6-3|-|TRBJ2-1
CASSYLWDWNNEQFF
TGTGCCAGCAGTTATTTGTGGGACTGGAACAATGAGCAGTTCTTC
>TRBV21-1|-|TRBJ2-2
CASSIRVGTGVGTGELFF
TGTGCCAGCAGCATTAGGGTAGGGACAGGGGTCGGTACCGGGGAGCTGTTTTTT
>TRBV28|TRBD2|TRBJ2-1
CASSSAGLAGGDEQFF
TGTGCCAGCAGCTCCGCGGGGCTAGCGGGAGGGGATGAGCAGTTCTTC